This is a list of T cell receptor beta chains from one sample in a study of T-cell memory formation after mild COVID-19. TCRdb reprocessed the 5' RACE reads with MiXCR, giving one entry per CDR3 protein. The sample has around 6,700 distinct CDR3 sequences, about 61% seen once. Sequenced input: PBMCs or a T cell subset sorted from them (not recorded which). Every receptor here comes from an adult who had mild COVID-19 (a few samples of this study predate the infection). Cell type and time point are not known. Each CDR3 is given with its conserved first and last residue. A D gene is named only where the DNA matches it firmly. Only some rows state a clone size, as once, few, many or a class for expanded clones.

CDR3 DNA: TGCAGTGCTAGAGATCACGGGACAGAAATCTATGGCTACACCTTC
CDR3 protein: CSARDHGTEIYGYTF
V gene: TRBV20-1
D gene: TRBD1
clone size: medium-sized
J gene: TRBJ1-2

CDR3 DNA: TGTGCCAGCAGTCTACTAGCGGGAGGCCCGAACACCGGGGAGCTGTTTTTT
CDR3 protein: CASSLLAGGPNTGELFF
V gene: TRBV2
D gene: TRBD2
clone size: -
J gene: TRBJ2-2

CDR3 DNA: TGCAGTGCTAAGGTGTCGGGCGCAGATACGCAGTATTTT
CDR3 protein: CSAKVSGADTQYF
V gene: TRBV20-1
D gene: -
clone size: -
J gene: TRBJ2-3

CDR3 DNA: TGCAGCGTTGAAAGTAAACAGGGTCTCTATGAGCAGTTCTTC
CDR3 protein: CSVESKQGLYEQFF
V gene: TRBV29-1
D gene: -
clone size: -
J gene: TRBJ2-1

CDR3 DNA: TGTGCCAGCAGCTTCTCGGGCCGGCTTACCACAGATACGCAGTATTTT
CDR3 protein: CASSFSGRLTTDTQYF
V gene: TRBV7-2
D gene: -
clone size: -
J gene: TRBJ2-3

CDR3 DNA: TGTGCCAGCAGCCAACCAAATCAGCCCCAGCATTTT
CDR3 protein: CASSQPNQPQHF
V gene: TRBV7-8
D gene: -
clone size: medium-sized
J gene: TRBJ1-5

CDR3 DNA: TGTGCCAGCAGTGATCTGTGGGCCACAGATACGCAGTATTTT
CDR3 protein: CASSDLWATDTQYF
V gene: TRBV25-1
D gene: -
clone size: -
J gene: TRBJ2-3

CDR3 DNA: TGTGCCAGCAGTTACGCTGACCTCTCCTACAATGAGCAGTTCTTC
CDR3 protein: CASSYADLSYNEQFF
V gene: TRBV6-2/TRBV6-3
D gene: -
clone size: medium-sized
J gene: TRBJ2-1

CDR3 DNA: TGTGCCAGCAGTGCGGAGGTTGAGACCCAGTACTTC
CDR3 protein: CASSAEVETQYF
V gene: TRBV12-3/TRBV12-4
D gene: -
clone size: -
J gene: TRBJ2-5

CDR3 DNA: TGTGCCAGCAGCCCGGGACAGGGTTTTGAGACCCAGTACTTC
CDR3 protein: CASSPGQGFETQYF
V gene: TRBV7-9
D gene: TRBD1
clone size: medium-sized
J gene: TRBJ2-5

CDR3 DNA: TGTGCCAGCAGCGCCACGCATCGCTTACCCCCTAGCACAGATACGCAGTATTTT
CDR3 protein: CASSATHRLPPSTDTQYF
V gene: TRBV9
D gene: -
clone size: -
J gene: TRBJ2-3

CDR3 DNA: TGTGCCAGCACGGCGGGGAGTACGCAGTATTTT
CDR3 protein: CASTAGSTQYF
V gene: TRBV9
D gene: -
clone size: -
J gene: TRBJ2-3

CDR3 DNA: TGTGCCAGCAGCTTGGGAAGATGGGGGCCTTCTCCCACAGATACGCAGTATTTT
CDR3 protein: CASSLGRWGPSPTDTQYF
V gene: TRBV11-3
D gene: -
clone size: medium-sized
J gene: TRBJ2-3

CDR3 DNA: TGTGCCAGCAGTTACCGCTACACAGGGAACACTGAAGCTTTCTTT
CDR3 protein: CASSYRYTGNTEAFF
V gene: TRBV6-5
D gene: -
clone size: -
J gene: TRBJ1-1

CDR3 DNA: TGTGCCAGCATCTTTTCCAGGGGGCCGAACACTGAAGCTTTCTTT
CDR3 protein: CASIFSRGPNTEAFF
V gene: TRBV12-3/TRBV12-4
D gene: TRBD1
clone size: large
J gene: TRBJ1-1

CDR3 DNA: TGTGCCAGCAGCACACTGACTGGAAGTGACTATGGCTACACCTTC
CDR3 protein: CASSTLTGSDYGYTF
V gene: TRBV9
D gene: -
clone size: -
J gene: TRBJ1-2

CDR3 DNA: TGTGCCAGCAGTTCGGGACTCCTTTGGCCGTCTGAGCAGTACTTC
CDR3 protein: CASSSGLLWPSEQYF
V gene: TRBV6-2/TRBV6-3
D gene: -
clone size: many
J gene: TRBJ2-7

CDR3 DNA: TGTGCCAGCAGCTACAACCGACAGGGTGGTTCACCCCTCCACTTT
CDR3 protein: CASSYNRQGGSPLHF
V gene: TRBV7-9
D gene: TRBD1
clone size: once
J gene: TRBJ1-6

CDR3 DNA: TGTGCCAGCAGCTTAGGCCCGGGACAGGTGTATGGCTACACCTTC
CDR3 protein: CASSLGPGQVYGYTF
V gene: TRBV7-2
D gene: TRBD1
clone size: -
J gene: TRBJ1-2

CDR3 DNA: TGTGCCAGCAGCTTGTTCGGGCTTAATTCCGAAGGCGATGAGCAGTTATTC
CDR3 protein: CASSLFGLNSEGDEQLF
V gene: TRBV5-5
D gene: -
clone size: -
J gene: TRBJ2-1

CDR3 DNA: TGTGCCAGCAGCTTGAGGGGACAGGGGGGCAATGAGCAGTTCTTC
CDR3 protein: CASSLRGQGGNEQFF
V gene: TRBV7-3
D gene: TRBD1
clone size: medium-sized
J gene: TRBJ2-1

CDR3 DNA: TGCGCCAGCAGCTTTGTTCCTCGGCAGCGCCTGAACACCGGGGAGCTGTTTTTT
CDR3 protein: CASSFVPRQRLNTGELFF
V gene: TRBV5-1
D gene: -
clone size: medium-sized
J gene: TRBJ2-2

CDR3 DNA: TGCAGTGCTCGGCGGACAGGGATCCATGAGCAGTTCTTC
CDR3 protein: CSARRTGIHEQFF
V gene: TRBV20-1
D gene: TRBD1
clone size: -
J gene: TRBJ2-1

CDR3 DNA: TGCAGTGCCGCAACTAGCGCGGGCATTCAGTACTTC
CDR3 protein: CSAATSAGIQYF
V gene: TRBV20-1
D gene: TRBD2
clone size: -
J gene: TRBJ2-4

CDR3 DNA: TGTGCCAGCAGCAGAAATATAGGACTAGCGGCACCTTTTAGCACAGATACGCAGTATTTT
CDR3 protein: CASSRNIGLAAPFSTDTQYF
V gene: TRBV27
D gene: TRBD2
clone size: medium-sized
J gene: TRBJ2-3

CDR3 DNA: TGTGCCAGCAGCTTACAGCCAAAAGAGACCCAGTACTTC
CDR3 protein: CASSLQPKETQYF
V gene: TRBV7-2
D gene: -
clone size: -
J gene: TRBJ2-5

CDR3 DNA: TGCGCCAGCAGCCAAGATTGGAGCGGGGGGGCCACAGAGACCCAGTACTTC
CDR3 protein: CASSQDWSGGATETQYF
V gene: TRBV4-3
D gene: TRBD2
clone size: -
J gene: TRBJ2-5

CDR3 DNA: TGTGCCAGCAGCTTCGGCTTCTACAATGAGCAGTTCTTC
CDR3 protein: CASSFGFYNEQFF
V gene: TRBV7-3
D gene: -
clone size: once
J gene: TRBJ2-1

CDR3 DNA: TGCAGCCCGTCCGAACCCCCTCCCGGGGGTAGCAATCAGCCCCAGCATTTT
CDR3 protein: CSPSEPPPGGSNQPQHF
V gene: TRBV20-1
D gene: -
clone size: medium-sized
J gene: TRBJ1-5

CDR3 DNA: TGTGCCAGCAGCCCCGCCACTGAAGCTTTCTTT
CDR3 protein: CASSPATEAFF
V gene: TRBV6-2/TRBV6-3
D gene: -
clone size: medium-sized
J gene: TRBJ1-1

CDR3 DNA: TGTGCCAGCAGCTTATCAGAGACCCAGTACTTC
CDR3 protein: CASSLSETQYF
V gene: TRBV11-2
D gene: -
clone size: medium-sized
J gene: TRBJ2-5

CDR3 DNA: TGTGCCAGCAGCCAAGAAGGTTGGGGGCAGAGCTCCTACGAGCAGTACTTC
CDR3 protein: CASSQEGWGQSSYEQYF
V gene: TRBV4-2
D gene: -
clone size: -
J gene: TRBJ2-7

CDR3 DNA: TGTGCCAGCAGATCACCCCCTGGTAGCACAGATACGCAGTATTTT
CDR3 protein: CASRSPPGSTDTQYF
V gene: TRBV9
D gene: -
clone size: -
J gene: TRBJ2-3

CDR3 DNA: TGTGCCAGCAGTGACTCAGGGAACACTGAAGCTTTCTTT
CDR3 protein: CASSDSGNTEAFF
V gene: TRBV6-4
D gene: -
clone size: medium-sized
J gene: TRBJ1-1

CDR3 DNA: TGTGCCAGCTCACCTTCGGGGAGTATGAACACTGAAGCTTTCTTT
CDR3 protein: CASSPSGSMNTEAFF
V gene: TRBV18
D gene: -
clone size: -
J gene: TRBJ1-1